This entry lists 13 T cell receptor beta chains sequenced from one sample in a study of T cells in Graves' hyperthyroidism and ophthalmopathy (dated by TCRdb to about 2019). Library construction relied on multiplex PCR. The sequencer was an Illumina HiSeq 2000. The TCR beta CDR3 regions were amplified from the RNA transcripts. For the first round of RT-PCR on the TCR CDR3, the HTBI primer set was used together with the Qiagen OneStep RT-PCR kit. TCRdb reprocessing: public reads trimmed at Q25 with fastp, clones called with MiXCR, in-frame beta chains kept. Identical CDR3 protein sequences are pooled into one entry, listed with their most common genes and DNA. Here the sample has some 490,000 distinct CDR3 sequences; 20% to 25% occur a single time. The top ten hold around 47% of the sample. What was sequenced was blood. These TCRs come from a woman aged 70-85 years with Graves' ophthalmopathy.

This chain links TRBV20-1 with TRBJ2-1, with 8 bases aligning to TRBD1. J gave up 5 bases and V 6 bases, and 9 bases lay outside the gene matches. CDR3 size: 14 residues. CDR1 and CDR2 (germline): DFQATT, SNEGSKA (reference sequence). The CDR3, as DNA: TGCAGTGCCAACAGGGGGGCACTCAACAATGAGCAGTTCTTC. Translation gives CSANRGALNNEQFF.

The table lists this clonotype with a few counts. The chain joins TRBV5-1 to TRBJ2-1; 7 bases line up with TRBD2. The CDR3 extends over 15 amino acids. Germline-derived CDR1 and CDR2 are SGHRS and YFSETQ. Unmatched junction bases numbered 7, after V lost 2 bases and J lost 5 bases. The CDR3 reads CASSLRAGLDNEQFF. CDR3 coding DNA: TGCGCCAGCAGCTTAAGAGCGGGGCTAGACAATGAGCAGTTCTTC.

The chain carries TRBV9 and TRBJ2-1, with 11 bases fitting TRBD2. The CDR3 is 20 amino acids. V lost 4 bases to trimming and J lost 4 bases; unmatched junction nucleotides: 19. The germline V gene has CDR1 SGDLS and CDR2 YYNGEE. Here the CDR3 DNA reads TGTGCCAGCAGCTCTCGTCTAGCGGGAGGTGGACTGAAAAAGTACAATGAGCAGTTCTTC. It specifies CASSSRLAGGGLKKYNEQFF.

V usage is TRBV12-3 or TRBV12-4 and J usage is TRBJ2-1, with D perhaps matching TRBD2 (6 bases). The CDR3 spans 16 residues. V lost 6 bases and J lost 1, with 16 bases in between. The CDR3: CASSQFGRGSYNEQFF. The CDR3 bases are TGTGCCAGCAGCCAATTCGGGAGAGGGTCCTACAATGAGCAGTTCTTC.

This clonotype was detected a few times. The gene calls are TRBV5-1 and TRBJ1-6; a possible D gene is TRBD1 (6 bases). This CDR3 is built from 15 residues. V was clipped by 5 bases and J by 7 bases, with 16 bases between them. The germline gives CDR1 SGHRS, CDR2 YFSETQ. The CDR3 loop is CASRLGGASNSPLHF. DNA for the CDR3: TGCGCCAGCAGACTGGGGGGGGCGTCGAATTCACCCCTCCACTTT.

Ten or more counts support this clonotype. This CDR3 reads CASSLRGPSYEQYF. Here the CDR3 DNA reads TGTGCCAGCAGTTTAAGGGGCCCCTCCTACGAGCAGTACTTC. The genes are TRBV28 and TRBJ2-7; the D gene is possibly TRBD1 (5 bases). The CDR3 totals 14 residues. Per the germline V gene, CDR1 is MDHEN and CDR2 is SYDVKM. The V end lost 2 bases, the J end lost 0 bases, and 8 bases lay between the germline ends.

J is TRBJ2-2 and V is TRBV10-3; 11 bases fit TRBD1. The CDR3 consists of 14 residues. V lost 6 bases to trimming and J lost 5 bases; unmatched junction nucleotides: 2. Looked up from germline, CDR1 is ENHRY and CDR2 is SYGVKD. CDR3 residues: CAIRDRGQTGELFF. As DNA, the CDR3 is TGTGCCATCAGGGACAGGGGGCAAACCGGGGAGCTGTTTTTT.

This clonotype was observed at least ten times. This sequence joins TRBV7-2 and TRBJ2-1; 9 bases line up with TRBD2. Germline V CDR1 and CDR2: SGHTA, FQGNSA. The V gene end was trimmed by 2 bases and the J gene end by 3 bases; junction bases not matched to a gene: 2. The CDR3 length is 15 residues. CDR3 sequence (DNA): TGTGCCAGCAGCTTAATAGCGGGAGACTACAATGAGCAGTTCTTC. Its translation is CASSLIAGDYNEQFF.

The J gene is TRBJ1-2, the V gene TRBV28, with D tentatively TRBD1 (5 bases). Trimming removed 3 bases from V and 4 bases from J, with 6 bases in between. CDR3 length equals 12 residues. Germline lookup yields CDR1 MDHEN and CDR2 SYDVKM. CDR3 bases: TGTGCCAGCAGTTTCGGGGCCTATGGCTACACCTTC. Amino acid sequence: CASSFGAYGYTF.

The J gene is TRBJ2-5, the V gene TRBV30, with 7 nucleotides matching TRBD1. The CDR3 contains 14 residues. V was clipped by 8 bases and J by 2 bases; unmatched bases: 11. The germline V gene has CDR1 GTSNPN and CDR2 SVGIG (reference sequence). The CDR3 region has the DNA TGTGCCGCCCTGACAGGGTATGGGCAAGAGACCCAGTACTTC. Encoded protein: CAALTGYGQETQYF.

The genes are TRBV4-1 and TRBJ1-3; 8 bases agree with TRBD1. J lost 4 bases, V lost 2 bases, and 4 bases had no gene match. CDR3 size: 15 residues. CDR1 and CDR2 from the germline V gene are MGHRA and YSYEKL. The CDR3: CASSQRTGPGNTIYF. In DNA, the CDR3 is TGCGCCAGCAGCCAAAGGACAGGGCCCGGAAACACCATATATTTT.

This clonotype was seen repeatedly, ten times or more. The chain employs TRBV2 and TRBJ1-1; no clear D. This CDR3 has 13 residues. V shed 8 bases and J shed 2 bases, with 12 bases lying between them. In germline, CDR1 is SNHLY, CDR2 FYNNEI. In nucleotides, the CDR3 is TGTGCCAGCGGCGGAACACCAAACACTGAAGCTTTCTTT. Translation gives CASGGTPNTEAFF.

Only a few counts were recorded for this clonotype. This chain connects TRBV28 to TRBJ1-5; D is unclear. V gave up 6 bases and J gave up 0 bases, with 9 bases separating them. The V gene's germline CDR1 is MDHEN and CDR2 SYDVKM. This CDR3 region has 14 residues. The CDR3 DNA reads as TGTGCCAGCAGCCGATATAGTAGCAATCAGCCCCAGCATTTT. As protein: CASSRYSSNQPQHF.